A single sample is the source of the 14 T cell receptor beta chains below, sequenced in a study of CD8+ T cells in alopecia areata. Treatment in this sample: oral pan-JAK inhibitor, 5-10 mg twice daily. cDNA serving as the sequencing template came from extracted, reverse transcribed RNA. Generated by immunoSEQ multiplex PCR, the TCRdb table keeps only in-frame clones and is missing some. The profile shows about 120,000 clones, approximately 54% of them singletons. This specimen was CD8+ T cells sorted from blood, taken at week 24, from a patient treated with tofacitinib. The receptors shown here come from a human donor with alopecia areata.

This rearrangement joins TRBV5-6 to TRBJ2-4; TRBD1 matches at 7 bases. This CDR3 is 14 amino acids long. J was trimmed by 4 bases and V by 5 bases; bases with no gene match: 6. Germline loops: CDR1 SGHDT, CDR2 YYEEEE. This chain's CDR3 is CASRDYRGKNIQYF. The CDR3 DNA follows: TGTGCCAGCAGGGATTACAGGGGTAAAAACATTCAGTACTTC.

The chain couples TRBV27 to TRBJ2-3; D is perhaps TRBD1 (6 bases). Trimming removed 4 bases from V and 0 bases from J, with 14 bases in between. This CDR3 contains 16 residues. Per germline, CDR1 MNHEY and CDR2 SMNVEV (reference sequence). The CDR3 nucleotides are TGTGCCAGCAGTTCCCCGGGACACTCTAGCACAGATACGCAGTATTTT. It yields the protein CASSSPGHSSTDTQYF.

This rearrangement joins TRBV29-1 to TRBJ2-5; tentatively, D is TRBD2 (5 bases). Germline assignment: CDR1 SQVTM and CDR2 ANQGSEA. This CDR3 has 13 residues. Between the trimmed V and J ends, which lost 3 bases and 5 bases, there was a span of 13 bases. The CDR3 protein is CSVEDFEEETQYF. The CDR3 DNA sequence: TGCAGCGTTGAGGACTTTGAGGAGGAGACCCAGTACTTC.

The chain uses TRBV5-1 and TRBJ2-2; unclear D gene. Germline-derived CDR1 and CDR2 are SGHRS and YFSETQ. V lost 0 bases to trimming and J lost 0 bases, with 9 bases between them. CDR3 length equals 16 residues. DNA for the CDR3: TGCGCCAGCAGCTTGGCCCTAGATACGAACACCGGGGAGCTGTTTTTT. This sequence encodes CASSLALDTNTGELFF.

The V call is TRBV29-1, the J call TRBJ2-5; no definite D call. The CDR3 loop spans 10 amino acids. V shed 5 bases and J shed 3 bases, with 4 bases lying between them. In germline, CDR1 is SQVTM, CDR2 ANQGSEA. The CDR3, as DNA: TGCAGCGTTCCTGAAGAGACCCAGTACTTC. Encoded protein: CSVPEETQYF.

The rearrangement uses TRBV11-2 and TRBJ2-5, with D unresolved. Trimming stripped 1 base from V and 0 bases from J, with 6 bases between. The CDR3 has 14 amino acids. Looked up from germline, CDR1 is SGHAT and CDR2 is FQNNGV. As DNA, the CDR3 is TGTGCCAGCAGCTTAGTGGTCTACCAAGAGACCCAGTACTTC. This encodes CASSLVVYQETQYF.

The chain recombines TRBV29-1 with TRBJ2-2; D ambiguous. The V end was cut by 5 bases, the J end by 0 bases, with 4 bases between. CDR1 and CDR2 (germline): SQVTM, ANQGSEA. The CDR3 spans 12 residues. The CDR3 sequence is CSVRTNTGELFF. CDR3 coding DNA: TGCAGCGTTCGGACGAACACCGGGGAGCTGTTTTTT.

J is TRBJ1-6 and V is TRBV27; D perhaps matches TRBD1 (5 bases). CDR1 and CDR2 (germline): MNHEY, SMNVEV (reference sequence). The ends were cut back, 6 bases at V and 6 bases at J, with 12 bases in the middle. The CDR3 sequence is 14 residues long. CDR3 nucleotides: TGTGCCAGCAGGCCAGGCGGGGGTAATTCACCCCTCCACTTT. Translating it yields CASRPGGGNSPLHF.

The V call is TRBV11-2, the J call TRBJ2-3; 13 nucleotides line up with TRBD2. This CDR3 contains 16 residues. Trimming took 4 bases from V and 4 from J; bases not matched to a gene: 5. Germline lookup yields CDR1 SGHAT and CDR2 FQNNGV. Here the CDR3 DNA reads TGTGCCAGCAGCTCACTAGCGGGGGGGCCCGCAGATACGCAGTATTTT. Its translation is CASSSLAGGPADTQYF. The whole variable domain, filled in from reference TRBV11-2 and TRBJ2-3, reads EAGVAQSPRYKIIEKRQSVAFWCNPISGHATLYWYQQILGQGPKLLIQFQNNGVVDDSQLPKDRFSAERLKGVDSTLKIQPAKLEDSAVYLCASSSLAGGPADTQYFGPGTRLTVL.

The rearrangement joins TRBV4-1 to TRBJ1-5; unclear D gene. The CDR3 loop spans 16 amino acids. Trimming took 0 bases from V and 3 from J, leaving 12 bases between them. Germline CDR1 MGHRA, CDR2 YSYEKL. This chain's CDR3 is CASSQEAGFDNQPQHF. CDR3 sequence (DNA): TGCGCCAGCAGCCAAGAGGCCGGTTTTGACAATCAGCCCCAGCATTTT.

This rearrangement joins TRBV30 to TRBJ1-6, with 8 bases lining up with TRBD1. The CDR3 consists of 13 residues. Looked up from germline, CDR1 is GTSNPN and CDR2 is SVGIG (reference sequence). Unmatched junction bases numbered 5, after V lost 3 bases and J lost 10 bases. CDR3 region: CAWSPTGESPLHF. CDR3 coding DNA: TGTGCCTGGAGCCCGACAGGGGAGTCACCCCTCCACTTT.

The chain links TRBV5-6 to TRBJ2-7; D is unresolved. The germline V gene has CDR1 SGHDT and CDR2 YYEEEE. V was trimmed by 2 bases and J by 3 bases, leaving 6 bases between them. This CDR3 has 12 residues. CDR3 nucleotide sequence: TGTGCCAGCAGCTTCCTCAGCTACGAGCAGTACTTC. It is translated as CASSFLSYEQYF.

A word on this clone: The same CDR3 can be traced to other DNA sequences in this sample. The gene calls are TRBV13 and TRBJ1-1; D perhaps matches TRBD1 (6 bases). The CDR3 spans 13 residues. Per the germline V gene, CDR1 is PRHDT and CDR2 is FYEKMQ (reference sequence). V was pared by 5 bases and J by 2 bases, with 9 bases between. In DNA, the CDR3 is TGTGCCAGCAGCCAAGGGGGAAACACTGAAGCTTTCTTT. Amino acid sequence: CASSQGGNTEAFF.

A single count supports this clone. The CDR3 loop reads CASSEVGGVGFF. For the CDR3, the DNA is TGTGCCAGCAGTGAAGTTGGGGGAGTGGGTTTCTTT. This chain joins TRBV6-1 and TRBJ1-1, with D maybe TRBD1 (5 bases). This CDR3 contains 12 residues. Deletions cut 1 base from V and 13 bases from J, with 13 bases between. Germline CDR1 and CDR2: MNHNS and SASEGT.